Here is one TCR beta chain with its context. This entry comes from a study of T cell responses to AZD1222 COVID-19 vaccine. Profiling relied on immunoSEQ multiplex PCR, and the TCRdb table lists in-frame clones only, not all of them. The sample carries more than 85,000 clones, roughly nine tenths recorded once. This sequence was found in an adult who received the AZD1222 COVID-19 vaccine. Sequencing used peripheral blood, obtained 28 days after the second AZD1222 dose.

Here the CDR3 reads CAWSPIQTGELFF. CDR3 DNA: TGTGCCTGGAGTCCCATTCAGACCGGGGAGCTGTTTTTT. J is TRBJ2-2 and V is TRBV30, with D unclear. The germline V and J ends were trimmed by 2 bases and 5 bases, with 9 bases remaining between them. This CDR3 contains 13 residues. Germline V gene data show CDR1 as GTSNPN and CDR2 as SVGIG (reference sequence). Filled out from reference TRBV30 and TRBJ2-2, the complete variable domain reads SQTIHQWPATLVQPVGSPLSLECTVEGTSNPNLYWYRQAAGRGLQLLFYSVGIGQISSEVPQNLSASRPQDRQFILSSKKLLLSDSGFYLCAWSPIQTGELFFGEGSRLTVL.